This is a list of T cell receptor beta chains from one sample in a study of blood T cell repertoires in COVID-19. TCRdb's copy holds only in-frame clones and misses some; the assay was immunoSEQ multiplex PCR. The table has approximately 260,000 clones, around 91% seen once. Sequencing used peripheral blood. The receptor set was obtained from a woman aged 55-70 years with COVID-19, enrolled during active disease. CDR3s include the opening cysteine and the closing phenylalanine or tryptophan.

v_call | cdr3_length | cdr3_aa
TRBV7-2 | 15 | CASSLERRINQPQHF
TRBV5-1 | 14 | CASSLDRPGNTIYF
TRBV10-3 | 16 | CAISESGGRLGEKLFF
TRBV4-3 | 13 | CASSRRRNTEAFF
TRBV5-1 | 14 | CASSTGQRDEKLFF
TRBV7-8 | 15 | CASSISGGADTEAFF
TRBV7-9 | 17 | CASSLVSGGGPSTEAFF
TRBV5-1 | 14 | CASSLETAGNTIYF
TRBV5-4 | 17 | CASSLVELAGGRNEQFF
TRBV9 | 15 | CASSVAPRYNSPLHF
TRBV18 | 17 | CASSPQGAKGGNQPQHF
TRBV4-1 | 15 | CASSPLSSSYNEQFF
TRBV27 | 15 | CASSPVGAFREKLFF
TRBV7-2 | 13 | CASTRTGVNGYTF
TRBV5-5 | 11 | CASSTNTEAFF
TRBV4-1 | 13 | CASSQAGGVEQFF
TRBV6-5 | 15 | CASSYSRGARTEAFF
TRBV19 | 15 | CASSQSGGRTYEQYF
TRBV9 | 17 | CASSVGQGVDSYNEQFF
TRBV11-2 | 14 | CASSLRVAGNGYTF
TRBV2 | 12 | CASTASPYGYTF
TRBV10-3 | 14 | CAISRDRGNTEAFF
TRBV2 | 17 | CASSGTSGGSSTDTQYF